These 25 T cell receptor beta chains came from one sample sequenced in a study of human T cells and chemical hapten exposure. Using its own MiXCR run on the 5' RACE reads, TCRdb lists one record per CDR3 protein. The data contain 110,000 or so distinct CDR3 sequences, approximately 19% of them singletons. Total RNA was isolated from whole blood that had not been fractionated. Source of these receptors: a human donor in good health.

This clonotype came up many times. This rearrangement joins TRBV27 to TRBJ1-2; D unresolved. The germline V gene encodes CDR1 MNHEY and CDR2 SMNVEV (reference sequence). The CDR3 is 16 amino acids. V was shortened by 6 bases and J by 2 bases, with 19 bases between the two germline ends. CDR3 in amino acids: CASSSIPVTRNYGYTF. The DNA of the CDR3 is TGTGCCAGCAGCTCCATCCCCGTAACACGAAACTATGGCTACACCTTC.

The V call is TRBV29-1, the J call TRBJ2-5; D perhaps matches TRBD2 (6 bases). The V gene's germline CDR1 is SQVTM and CDR2 ANQGSEA. V lost 6 bases and J 5 bases, leaving 13 bases between the germline ends. This CDR3 has 12 residues. CDR3 in amino acids: CSVRPGGETQYF. The CDR3 bases are TGCAGCGTAAGACCTGGGGGGGAGACCCAGTACTTC.

The chain carries TRBV6-2 or TRBV6-3 and TRBJ2-1; the D is unclear. This CDR3 has 13 residues. CDR1 is MNHEY, CDR2 SVGEGT, per germline. V was cut by 2 bases and J by 2 bases, with 4 bases left in between. The CDR3 loop reads CASSYGAYNEQFF. CDR3 coding DNA: TGTGCCAGCAGTTACGGAGCCTACAATGAGCAGTTCTTC.

This clonotype was observed a single time. V is TRBV28 and J is TRBJ2-1, with 8 nucleotides matching TRBD1. After removal of 1 base from V and 14 bases from J, the junction contained 4 bases not matched to a gene. This CDR3 has 12 amino acids. The germline gives CDR1 MDHEN, CDR2 SYDVKM. The CDR3 DNA is TGTGCCAGCAGTTTATTGCAGGGGGCGAAGTTCTTC. It codes for CASSLLQGAKFF.

This clonotype was seen once. The V call is TRBV6-1, the J call TRBJ1-2; no clear D gene. V gave up 4 bases and J gave up 1 base, with 13 bases separating them. Germline CDR1 reads MNHNS; CDR2 reads SASEGT. The CDR3 is 15 residues long. The CDR3 protein is CASSVKGQVNYGYTF. Here the CDR3 DNA reads TGTGCCAGCAGTGTCAAAGGCCAGGTTAACTATGGCTACACCTTC.

The chain carries TRBV7-9 and TRBJ2-1; D gene uncertain. Per the germline V gene, CDR1 is SEHNR and CDR2 is FQNEAQ (reference sequence). Trimming stripped 5 bases from V and 6 bases from J, with 20 bases between. The CDR3 is 16 amino acids. The DNA for the CDR3 is TGTGCCAGCAGCCACCTGACCGATGTGTGGGTCAATGAGCAGTTCTTC. It specifies CASSHLTDVWVNEQFF.

This clonotype was counted only a few times. The J gene is TRBJ2-3, the V gene TRBV10-1; D uncertain. CDR1 and CDR2 from the germline V gene are WNHNN and SYGVQD (reference sequence). There are 12 residues in the CDR3. V was clipped by 3 bases and J by 5 bases, with 6 bases between them. The CDR3, as DNA: TGCGCCAGCAGTGACCCCCAAGATACGCAGTATTTT. Protein: CASSDPQDTQYF.

The chain combines TRBV20-1 with TRBJ2-3; 12 bases agree with TRBD2. This CDR3 has 16 residues. In germline, CDR1 is DFQATT, CDR2 SNEGSKA (reference sequence). Losses at the gene ends were 2 bases for V and 6 bases for J; bases not matched to a gene: 9. CDR3 loop: CSARTLAGGPGDTQYF. The CDR3 bases are TGCAGTGCTAGAACTCTAGCGGGAGGGCCGGGGGATACGCAGTATTTT.

This clonotype was picked up a small number of times. This chain joins TRBV30 and TRBJ2-7; TRBD2 might be the D (6 bases). Germline-derived CDR1 and CDR2 are GTSNPN and SVGIG (reference sequence). This CDR3 contains 13 residues. The ends were cut back, 2 bases at V and 5 bases at J, with 13 bases in the middle. The CDR3 loop is CAWSPDYVDEQYF. DNA for the CDR3: TGTGCCTGGAGTCCGGACTATGTCGACGAGCAGTACTTC.

CDR3 loop: CSVTGGDPTYNEQFF. CDR3 bases: TGCAGCGTTACGGGCGGGGACCCTACCTACAATGAGCAGTTCTTC. V usage is TRBV29-1 and J usage is TRBJ2-1, with D possibly matching TRBD2 (6 bases). Germline CDR1 and CDR2: SQVTM and ANQGSEA. CDR3 size: 15 residues. V lost 5 bases and J 2 bases, leaving 16 bases between the germline ends.

This clonotype was recorded only once. The chain has TRBV20-1 and TRBJ2-7; tentative D call: TRBD2 (5 bases). Trimming cost V 1 base and J 1 base, with 8 bases left between them. Germline CDR1 DFQATT, CDR2 SNEGSKA (reference sequence). This CDR3 contains 13 residues. Here the CDR3 reads CSARASRSYEQYF. The CDR3 nucleotides read TGCAGTGCTAGAGCTAGCAGATCCTACGAGCAGTACTTC.

The chain employs TRBV5-4 and TRBJ2-7, with 7 bases lining up with TRBD2. J was trimmed by 7 bases and V by 3 bases; bases with no gene match: 16. This CDR3 has 16 residues. Germline V CDR1 and CDR2: SGHNT, YYREEE (reference sequence). The CDR3 reads CASSSGGSPSRREQYF. In nucleotides, the CDR3 is TGTGCCAGCAGCTCGGGGGGTTCGCCCAGTAGGAGGGAGCAGTACTTC. Full variable domain (missing parts from reference TRBV5-4 and TRBJ2-7): ETGVTQSPTHLIKTRGQQVTLRCSSQSGHNTVSWYQQALGQGPQFIFQYYREEENGRGNFPPRFSGLQFPNYSSELNVNALELDDSALYLCASSSGGSPSRREQYFGPGTRLTVT.

This clonotype was observed a handful of times. V is TRBV7-3 and J is TRBJ2-3; D is ambiguous. CDR1 and CDR2 from the germline V gene are SGHTA and FQGTGA. Deletions cut 2 bases from V and 0 bases from J, with 3 bases between. The CDR3 spans 13 residues. The CDR3 DNA sequence: TGTGCCAGCAGCTTATACAGCACAGATACGCAGTATTTT. Amino acid sequence: CASSLYSTDTQYF.

The sample holds a few counts of this clonotype. The J gene is TRBJ1-1, the V gene TRBV20-1, with a tentative D call TRBD1 (5 bases). Per the germline V gene, CDR1 is DFQATT and CDR2 is SNEGSKA (reference sequence). V was clipped by 6 bases and J by 6 bases, with 17 bases between them. This CDR3 region has 13 residues. The CDR3 here is CSARPGLIPEAFF. The CDR3 nucleotides are TGCAGTGCCCGGCCGGGGCTTATCCCTGAAGCTTTCTTT.

The V gene is TRBV28, the J gene TRBJ2-3; TRBD2 matches at 7 bases. The CDR3 is made up of 15 amino acids. Germline values: CDR1 MDHEN, CDR2 SYDVKM. The V segment lost 5 bases and the J segment 0 bases; nucleotides outside the gene matches: 5. The CDR3 DNA reads TGTGCCAGCAGTCGGAGCGGGGCCAGCACAGATACGCAGTATTTT. Translated: CASSRSGASTDTQYF.

The chain links TRBV19 to TRBJ2-7, with 10 bases matching TRBD2. The CDR3 sequence is 13 residues long. Trimming removed 3 bases from V and 5 bases from J; junction bases left unmatched: 1. CDR1 is LNHDA, CDR2 SQIVND, per germline (reference sequence). Written as DNA, the CDR3 is TGTGCCAGTAGTATTGGACTAGCGGACGAGCAGTACTTC. It translates to CASSIGLADEQYF.

CDR3 residues: CASSPLIGGSTEAFF. As DNA, the CDR3 is TGTGCCAGCTCACCATTAATTGGGGGATCCACTGAAGCTTTCTTT. V usage is TRBV18 and J usage is TRBJ1-1, with D perhaps TRBD1 (5 bases). V dropped 2 bases and J dropped 4 bases, with 14 bases sitting between them. Germline loops: CDR1 KGHSH, CDR2 LQKENI. This CDR3 region has 15 residues.

In its sample, this clonotype was seen a few times. The chain links TRBV12-5 to TRBJ1-2; D possibly corresponds to TRBD1 (6 bases). Trimming cost V 6 bases and J 4 bases, with 18 bases left between them. Germline lookup yields CDR1 LGHNT and CDR2 FRNRAP. The CDR3 spans 15 residues. The CDR3 spells CASGPAGTPPYGYTF. In nucleotides, the CDR3 is TGTGCTAGTGGCCCCGCCGGGACACCTCCCTATGGCTACACCTTC.

This rearrangement joins TRBV5-1 to TRBJ2-3, with D unclear. CDR3 size: 13 residues. The germline gives CDR1 SGHRS, CDR2 YFSETQ. V shed 6 bases and J shed 5 bases, with 13 bases lying between them. The CDR3 coding sequence is TGCGCCAGCAACACTGGTGGCGGAGATACGCAGTATTTT. The encoded protein is CASNTGGGDTQYF.

The sample holds a few counts of this clonotype. The rearrangement joins TRBV2 to TRBJ1-4, with 7 nucleotides matching TRBD1. The CDR3 contains 14 residues. CDR1 is SNHLY and CDR2 is FYNNEI in the germline V gene. With 8 bases clipped from V and 4 bases from J, the junction kept 7 bases outside the gene matches. CDR3 sequence reads: CASGRQGFNEKLFF. Written as DNA, the CDR3 is TGTGCCAGCGGAAGACAGGGTTTTAATGAAAAACTGTTTTTT.

The V and J genes are TRBV29-1 and TRBJ2-5, with D perhaps assigned TRBD1 or TRBD2 (6 bases each). Trimming removed 4 bases from V and 2 bases from J, with 8 bases in between. CDR3 length: 12 amino acids. Germline lookup yields CDR1 SQVTM and CDR2 ANQGSEA. The CDR3 DNA reads as TGCAGCGTTGGAGGGGGGCAAGAGACCCAGTACTTC. The encoded protein is CSVGGGQETQYF.

This clonotype was found a few times. The rearrangement uses TRBV13 and TRBJ2-7; 7 bases are a match to TRBD1. Germline V gene lookup returns CDR1 PRHDT and CDR2 FYEKMQ (reference sequence). The CDR3 covers 14 residues. V dropped 7 bases and J dropped 2; count of bases not matched to a gene: 8. CDR3 coding DNA: TGTGCCAGCACCTACGGGACAGTAACCTACGAGCAGTACTTC. Its protein product is CASTYGTVTYEQYF.

The rearrangement uses TRBV4-2 and TRBJ1-6; D possibly corresponds to TRBD1 (5 bases). Between the trimmed V and J ends, which lost 4 bases and 7 bases, there was a span of 11 bases. Germline V gene data show CDR1 as LGHNA and CDR2 as YNFKEQ. The CDR3 runs to 14 residues. CDR3 residues: CASSRGESNSPLHF. As DNA, the CDR3 is TGTGCCAGCAGCCGAGGGGAGTCAAATTCACCCCTCCACTTT.

The V gene is TRBV7-8, the J gene TRBJ2-7; D is perhaps TRBD1 (6 bases). Germline CDR1 is SGHVS and CDR2 is FQNEAQ. V was clipped by 0 bases and J by 7 bases, with 16 bases between them. This CDR3 has 15 residues. The CDR3 DNA reads as TGTGCCAGCAGCTTAGCCCGTGCCAGGGGCGGGGAGCAGTACTTC. It specifies CASSLARARGGEQYF.

J is TRBJ2-7 and V is TRBV9; 7 bases agree with TRBD2. CDR1 is SGDLS and CDR2 is YYNGEE in the germline V gene. This CDR3 region has 15 residues. V was clipped by 1 base and J by 3 bases; unmatched bases: 7. CDR3: CASSVRPAGSYEQYF. CDR3 bases: TGTGCCAGCAGCGTACGGCCAGCGGGAAGCTACGAGCAGTACTTC.